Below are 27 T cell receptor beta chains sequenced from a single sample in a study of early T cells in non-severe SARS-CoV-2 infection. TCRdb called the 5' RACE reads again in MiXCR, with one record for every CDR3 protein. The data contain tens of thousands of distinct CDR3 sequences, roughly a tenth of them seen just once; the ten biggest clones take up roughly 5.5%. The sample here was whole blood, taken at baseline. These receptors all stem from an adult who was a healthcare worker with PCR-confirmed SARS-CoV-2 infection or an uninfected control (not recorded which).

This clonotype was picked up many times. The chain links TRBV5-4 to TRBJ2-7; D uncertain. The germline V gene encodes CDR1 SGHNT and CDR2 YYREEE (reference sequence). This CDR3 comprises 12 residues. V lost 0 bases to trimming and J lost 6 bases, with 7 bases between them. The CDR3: CASSLEEGEQYF. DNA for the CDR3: TGTGCCAGCAGCTTGGAGGAAGGCGAGCAGTACTTC. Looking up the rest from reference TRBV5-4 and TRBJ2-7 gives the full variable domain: ETGVTQSPTHLIKTRGQQVTLRCSSQSGHNTVSWYQQALGQGPQFIFQYYREEENGRGNFPPRFSGLQFPNYSSELNVNALELDDSALYLCASSLEEGEQYFGPGTRLTVT.

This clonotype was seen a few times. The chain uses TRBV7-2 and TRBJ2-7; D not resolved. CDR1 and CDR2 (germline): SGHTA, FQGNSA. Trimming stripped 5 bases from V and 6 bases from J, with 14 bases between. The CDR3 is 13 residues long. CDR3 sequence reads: CASSPQRGFEQYF. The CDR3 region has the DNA TGTGCCAGCAGCCCGCAGCGTGGGTTCGAGCAGTACTTC.

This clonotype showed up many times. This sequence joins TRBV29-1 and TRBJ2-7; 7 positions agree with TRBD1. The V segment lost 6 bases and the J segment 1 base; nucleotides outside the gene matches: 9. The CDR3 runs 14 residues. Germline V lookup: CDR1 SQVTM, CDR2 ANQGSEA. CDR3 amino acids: CSVNRGTPSYEQYF. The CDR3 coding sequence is TGCAGCGTCAACAGGGGAACCCCATCCTACGAGCAGTACTTC.

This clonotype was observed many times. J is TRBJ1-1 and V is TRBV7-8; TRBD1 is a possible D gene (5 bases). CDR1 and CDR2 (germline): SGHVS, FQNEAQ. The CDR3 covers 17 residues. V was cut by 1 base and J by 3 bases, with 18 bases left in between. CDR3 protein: CASSLVGSGTVYTEAFF. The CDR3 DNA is TGTGCCAGCAGCTTAGTTGGATCTGGGACTGTTTACACTGAAGCTTTCTTT.

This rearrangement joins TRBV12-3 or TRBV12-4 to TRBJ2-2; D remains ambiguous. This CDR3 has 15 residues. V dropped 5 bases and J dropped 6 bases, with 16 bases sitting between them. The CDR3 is CASSPSGSTAGELFF. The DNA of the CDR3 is TGTGCCAGCAGTCCCAGTGGAAGCACGGCCGGGGAGCTGTTTTTT.

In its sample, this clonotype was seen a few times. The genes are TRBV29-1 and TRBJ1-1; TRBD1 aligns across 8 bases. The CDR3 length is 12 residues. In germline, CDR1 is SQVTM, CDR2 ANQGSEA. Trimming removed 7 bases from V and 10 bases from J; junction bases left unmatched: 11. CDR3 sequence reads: CSASWDRPSAFF. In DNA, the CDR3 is TGCAGCGCGTCATGGGACAGGCCGTCAGCTTTCTTT.

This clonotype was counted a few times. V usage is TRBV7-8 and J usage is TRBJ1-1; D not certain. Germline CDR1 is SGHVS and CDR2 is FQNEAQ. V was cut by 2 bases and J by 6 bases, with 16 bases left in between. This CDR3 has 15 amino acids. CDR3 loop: CASSLIETKGAEAFF. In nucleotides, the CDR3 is TGTGCCAGCAGCTTAATTGAAACTAAGGGTGCTGAAGCTTTCTTT. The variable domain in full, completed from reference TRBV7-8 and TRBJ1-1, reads GAGVSQSPRYKVAKRGQDVALRCDPISGHVSLFWYQQALGQGPEFLTYFQNEAQLDKSGLPSDRFFAERPEGSVSTLKIQRTQQEDSAVYLCASSLIETKGAEAFFGQGTRLTVV.

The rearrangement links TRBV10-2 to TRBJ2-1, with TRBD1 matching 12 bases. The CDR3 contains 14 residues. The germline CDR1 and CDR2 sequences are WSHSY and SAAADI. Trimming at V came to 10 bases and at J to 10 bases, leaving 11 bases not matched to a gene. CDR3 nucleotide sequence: TGCGCCATCACGAGGGGACAGGGGGCATGGGAGCAGTTCTTC. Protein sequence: CAITRGQGAWEQFF.

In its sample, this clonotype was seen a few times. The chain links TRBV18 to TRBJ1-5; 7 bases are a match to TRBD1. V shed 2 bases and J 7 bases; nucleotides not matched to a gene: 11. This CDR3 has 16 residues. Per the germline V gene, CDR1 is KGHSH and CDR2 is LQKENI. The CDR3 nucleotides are TGTGCCAGCTCACCAATCCCGGGGACAGAGGGACAGCCCCAGCATTTT. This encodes CASSPIPGTEGQPQHF.

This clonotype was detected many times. The CDR3 region is CASSYSGHVGDSPLHF. The CDR3 coding sequence is TGTGCCAGCAGTTACTCGGGACACGTGGGTGATTCACCCCTCCACTTT. The rearrangement joins TRBV6-5 to TRBJ1-6, with a weak D call TRBD1 (6 bases). V lost 0 bases to trimming and J lost 8 bases, with 14 bases between them. CDR3 size: 16 residues. Germline CDR1 MNHEY, CDR2 SVGAGI.

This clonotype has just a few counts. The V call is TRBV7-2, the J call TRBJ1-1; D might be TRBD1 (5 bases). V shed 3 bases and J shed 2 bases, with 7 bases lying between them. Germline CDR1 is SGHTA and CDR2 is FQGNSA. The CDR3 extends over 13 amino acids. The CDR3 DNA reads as TGTGCCAGCAGCTTCAGGGTTAACACTGAAGCTTTCTTT. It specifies CASSFRVNTEAFF.

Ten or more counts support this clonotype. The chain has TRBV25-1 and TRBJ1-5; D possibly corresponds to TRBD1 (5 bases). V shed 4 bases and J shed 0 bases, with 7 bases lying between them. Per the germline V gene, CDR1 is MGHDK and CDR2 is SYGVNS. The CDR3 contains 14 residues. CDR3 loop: CASSGGDSNQPQHF. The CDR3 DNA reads TGTGCCAGCAGTGGGGGGGATAGCAATCAGCCCCAGCATTTT.

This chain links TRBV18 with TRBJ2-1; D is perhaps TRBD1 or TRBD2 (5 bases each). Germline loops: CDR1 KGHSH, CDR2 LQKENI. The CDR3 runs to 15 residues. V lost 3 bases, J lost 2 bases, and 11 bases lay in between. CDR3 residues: CASSPGPTTYNEQFF. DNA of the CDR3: TGTGCCAGCTCACCGGGACCGACCACCTACAATGAGCAGTTCTTC. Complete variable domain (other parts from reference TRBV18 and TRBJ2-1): NAGVMQNPRHLVRRRGQEARLRCSPMKGHSHVYWYRQLPEEGLKFMVYLQKENIIDESGMPKERFSAEFPKEGPSILRIQQVVRGDSAAYFCASSPGPTTYNEQFFGPGTRLTVL.

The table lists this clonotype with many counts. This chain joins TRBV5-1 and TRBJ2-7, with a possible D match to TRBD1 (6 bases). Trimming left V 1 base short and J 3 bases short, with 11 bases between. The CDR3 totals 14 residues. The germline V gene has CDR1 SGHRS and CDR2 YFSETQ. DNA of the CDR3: TGCGCCAGCAGCTTGAGACAGGCCAGCTACGAGCAGTACTTC. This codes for CASSLRQASYEQYF.

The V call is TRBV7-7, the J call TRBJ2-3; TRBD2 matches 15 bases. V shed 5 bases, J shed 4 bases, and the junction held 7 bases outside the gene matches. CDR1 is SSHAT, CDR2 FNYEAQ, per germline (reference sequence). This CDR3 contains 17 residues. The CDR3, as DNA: TGTGCCAGCAGCACAGGGACTAGCGGGGGGTTGGCAGATACGCAGTATTTT. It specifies CASSTGTSGGLADTQYF.

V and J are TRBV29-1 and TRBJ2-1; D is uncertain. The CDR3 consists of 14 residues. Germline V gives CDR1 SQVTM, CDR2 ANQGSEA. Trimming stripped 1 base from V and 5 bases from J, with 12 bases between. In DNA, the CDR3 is TGCAGCGTTGAAGGGTGGCGGCAAGACAATGAGCAGTTCTTC. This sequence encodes CSVEGWRQDNEQFF.

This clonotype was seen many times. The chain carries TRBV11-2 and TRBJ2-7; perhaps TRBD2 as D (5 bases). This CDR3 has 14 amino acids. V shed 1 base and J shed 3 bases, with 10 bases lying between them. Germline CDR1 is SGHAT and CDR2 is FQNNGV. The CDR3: CASSLAGMVYEQYF. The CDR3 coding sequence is TGTGCCAGCAGCTTAGCCGGGATGGTCTACGAGCAGTACTTC.

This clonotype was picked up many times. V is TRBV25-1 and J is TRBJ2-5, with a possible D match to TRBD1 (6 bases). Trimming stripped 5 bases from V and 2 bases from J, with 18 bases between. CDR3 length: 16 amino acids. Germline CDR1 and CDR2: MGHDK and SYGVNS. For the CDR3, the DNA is TGTGCCAGCAGTTTTGGGGGCTTGGGGGTTCAAGAGACCCAGTACTTC. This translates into CASSFGGLGVQETQYF.

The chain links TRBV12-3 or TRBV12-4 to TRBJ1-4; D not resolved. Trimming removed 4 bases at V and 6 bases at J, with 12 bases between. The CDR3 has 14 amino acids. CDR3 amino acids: CASSSRGGHEKLFF. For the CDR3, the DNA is TGTGCCAGCAGTTCTCGGGGAGGTCATGAAAAACTGTTTTTT.

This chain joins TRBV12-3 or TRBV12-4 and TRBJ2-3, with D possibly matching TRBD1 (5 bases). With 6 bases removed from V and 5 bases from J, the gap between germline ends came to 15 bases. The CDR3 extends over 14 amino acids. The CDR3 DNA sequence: TGTGCCAGCAGACCTGGATTCCAGGGAGATACGCAGTATTTT. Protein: CASRPGFQGDTQYF.

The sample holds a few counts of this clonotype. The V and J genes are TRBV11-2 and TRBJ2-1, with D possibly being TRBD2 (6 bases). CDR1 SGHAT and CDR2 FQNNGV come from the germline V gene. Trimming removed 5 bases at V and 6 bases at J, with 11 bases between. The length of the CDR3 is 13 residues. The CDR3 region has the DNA TGTGCCAGCAGCATCGGGACTTCCAATGAGCAGTTCTTC. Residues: CASSIGTSNEQFF. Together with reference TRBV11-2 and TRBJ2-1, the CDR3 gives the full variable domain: EAGVAQSPRYKIIEKRQSVAFWCNPISGHATLYWYQQILGQGPKLLIQFQNNGVVDDSQLPKDRFSAERLKGVDSTLKIQPAKLEDSAVYLCASSIGTSNEQFFGPGTRLTVL.

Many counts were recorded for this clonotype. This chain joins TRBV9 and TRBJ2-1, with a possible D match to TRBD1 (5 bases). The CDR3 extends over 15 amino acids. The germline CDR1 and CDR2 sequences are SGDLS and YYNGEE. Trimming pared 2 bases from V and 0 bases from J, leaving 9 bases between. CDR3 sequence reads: CASSVLGVSYNEQFF. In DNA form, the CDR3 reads TGTGCCAGCAGCGTTCTAGGGGTCTCCTACAATGAGCAGTTCTTC.

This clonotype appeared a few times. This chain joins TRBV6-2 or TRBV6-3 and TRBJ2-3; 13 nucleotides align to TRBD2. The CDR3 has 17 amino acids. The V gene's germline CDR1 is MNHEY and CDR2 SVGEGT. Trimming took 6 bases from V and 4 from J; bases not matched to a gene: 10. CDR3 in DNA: TGTGCCAGCAGCCTAGGACTAGCGGGAGTTTACGCAGATACGCAGTATTTT. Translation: CASSLGLAGVYADTQYF.

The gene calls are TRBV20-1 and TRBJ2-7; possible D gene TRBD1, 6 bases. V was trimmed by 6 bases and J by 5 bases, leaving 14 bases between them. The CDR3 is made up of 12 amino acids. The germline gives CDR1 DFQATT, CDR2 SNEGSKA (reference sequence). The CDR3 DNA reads TGCAGTGCCGCCTATACAGGGAACGAGCAGTACTTC. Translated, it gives CSAAYTGNEQYF.

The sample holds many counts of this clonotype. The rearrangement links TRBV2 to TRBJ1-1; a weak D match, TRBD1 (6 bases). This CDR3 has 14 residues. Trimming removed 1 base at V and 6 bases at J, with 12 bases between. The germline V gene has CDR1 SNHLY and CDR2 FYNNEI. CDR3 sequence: CASSEVQGFAEAFF. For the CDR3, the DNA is TGTGCCAGCAGTGAAGTACAGGGATTTGCTGAAGCTTTCTTT.

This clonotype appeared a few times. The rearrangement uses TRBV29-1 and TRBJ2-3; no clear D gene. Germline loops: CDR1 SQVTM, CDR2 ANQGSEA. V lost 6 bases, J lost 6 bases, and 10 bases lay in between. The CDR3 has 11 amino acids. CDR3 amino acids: CSVSPRDTQYF. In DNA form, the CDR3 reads TGCAGCGTCTCCCCCCGGGATACGCAGTATTTT.

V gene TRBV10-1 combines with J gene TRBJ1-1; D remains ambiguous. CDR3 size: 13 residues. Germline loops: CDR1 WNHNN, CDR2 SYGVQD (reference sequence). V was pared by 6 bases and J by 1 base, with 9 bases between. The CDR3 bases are TGCGCCAGCAGCCCGGGTCGGAACACTGAAGCTTTCTTT. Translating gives CASSPGRNTEAFF.